Listed below are T cell receptor beta chains from one sample, sequenced in a study of beta chain features in type 1 diabetes. Here immunoSEQ multiplex PCR was the method, and the copy in TCRdb shows in-frame clones only, minus some. The profile covers about 900,000 clones, with roughly a sixth appearing a single time and 0.023% taken by the ten largest. Input material: naive CD4+ T cells from blood. The receptors originated from a woman in her late teens or twenties in good health. CDR3s include the opening cysteine and the closing phenylalanine or tryptophan. A D gene is named only where the DNA matches it firmly. The size of a clone is reported for some rows only, either as once, few or many, or as a class for expanded clones.

>TRBD2|TRBV15|.|TRBJ2-7
CATSGGPTSRDYEQYF
TGTGCCACCAGCGGAGGACCGACTAGCCGTGACTACGAGCAGTACTTC
>TRBD1|TRBV7-3|.|TRBJ2-7
CASSFNIQGANEQYF
TGTGCCAGCAGCTTCAACATTCAGGGGGCTAACGAGCAGTACTTC
>TRBD2|TRBV6-5|few|TRBJ2-7
CASSYVGTSSYEQYF
TGTGCCAGCAGTTACGTCGGGACTAGCAGTTACGAGCAGTACTTC
>TRBD2|TRBV27|.|TRBJ2-1
CAAGSGRSYEQFF
TGTGCCGCCGGTAGCGGGAGGTCCTATGAGCAGTTCTTC
>.|TRBV5-1|once|TRBJ2-2
CASSTGDPTNTGELFF
TGCGCCAGCAGTACTGGGGATCCCACCAACACCGGGGAGCTGTTTTTT
>.|TRBV7-8|.|TRBJ1-2
CASSLTGPYGYTF
TGTGCCAGCAGCCTCACAGGGCCCTATGGCTACACCTTC
>.|TRBV27|few|TRBJ2-5
CASSLGGKQETQYF
TGTGCCAGCAGTTTGGGCGGCAAACAAGAGACCCAGTACTTC
>.|TRBV29-1|few|TRBJ1-2
CSVEDQGAPYGYTF
TGCAGCGTTGAAGATCAGGGTGCCCCCTATGGCTACACCTTC
>TRBD2|TRBV28|.|TRBJ2-3
CASSSPWGGDTQYF
TGTGCCAGCAGTTCCCCCTGGGGGGGGGATACGCAGTATTTT
>TRBD2|TRBV27|.|TRBJ2-7
CASSPSGVVGGGYF
TGTGCCAGCAGTCCCTCCGGTGTTGTGGGCGGGGGGTACTTC
>.|TRBV28|once|TRBJ1-3
CASSFPDSTGNTIYF
TGTGCCAGCAGTTTCCCGGACAGCACTGGAAACACCATATATTTT
>.|TRBV4-1|.|TRBJ2-4
CASSHRQEPFRLAKNIQYF
TGCGCCAGCAGCCACAGACAGGAGCCCTTCCGACTAGCCAAAAACATTCAGTACTTC
>.|TRBV5-1|.|TRBJ2-5
CASSLTDRQETQYF
TGCGCCAGCAGCTTGACGGACAGACAAGAGACCCAGTACTTC